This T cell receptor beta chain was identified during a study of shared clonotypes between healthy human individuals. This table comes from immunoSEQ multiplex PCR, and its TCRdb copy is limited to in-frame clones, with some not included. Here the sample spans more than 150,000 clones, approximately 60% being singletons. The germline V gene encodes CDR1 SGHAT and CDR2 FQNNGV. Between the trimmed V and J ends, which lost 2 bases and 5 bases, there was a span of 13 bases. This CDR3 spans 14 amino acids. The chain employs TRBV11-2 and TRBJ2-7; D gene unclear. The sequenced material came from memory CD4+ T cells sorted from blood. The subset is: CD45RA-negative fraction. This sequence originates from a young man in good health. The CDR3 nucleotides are TGTGCCAGCAGCTTAACGCGCAGTCGGAACGAGCAGTACTTC. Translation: CASSLTRSRNEQYF.